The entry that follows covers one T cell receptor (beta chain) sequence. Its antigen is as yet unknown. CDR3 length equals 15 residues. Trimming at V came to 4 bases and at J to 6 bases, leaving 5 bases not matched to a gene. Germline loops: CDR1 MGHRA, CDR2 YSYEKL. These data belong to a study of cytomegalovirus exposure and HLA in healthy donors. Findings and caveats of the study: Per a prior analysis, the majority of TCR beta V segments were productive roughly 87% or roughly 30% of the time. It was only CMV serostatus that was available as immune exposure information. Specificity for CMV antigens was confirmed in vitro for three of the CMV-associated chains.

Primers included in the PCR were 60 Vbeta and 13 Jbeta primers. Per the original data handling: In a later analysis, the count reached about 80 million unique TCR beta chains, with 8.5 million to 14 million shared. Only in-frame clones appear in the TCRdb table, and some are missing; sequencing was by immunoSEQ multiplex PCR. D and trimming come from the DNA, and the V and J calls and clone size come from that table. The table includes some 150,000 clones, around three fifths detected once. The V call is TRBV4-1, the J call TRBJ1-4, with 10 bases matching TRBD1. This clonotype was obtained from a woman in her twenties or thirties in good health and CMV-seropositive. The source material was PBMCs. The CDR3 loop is CASSRTGTGDEKLFF. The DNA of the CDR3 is TGCGCCAGCAGCCGTACCGGGACAGGGGATGAAAAACTGTTTTTT.